This T cell receptor (beta chain) was sequenced in a study of T cells expressing NK-cell markers (dated by TCRdb to the early 2020s). Notes on the research overall: Three sorted T-cell subsets (CD3+CD56+NKG2C+, CD3+CD56+NKG2C- and CD3+CD56-NKG2C+) from about 8 donors had their TCR beta-chain repertoires profiled. Among the eight sequenced donors, seven were HCMV-seropositive and one was HCMV-seronegative. The study sequenced eight donors, all healthy volunteers chosen at random: three men and five women. Illumina HiSeq 2000/2500, MiSeq or NextSeq was used to sequence libraries as 2 x 150 bp reads.

As to this clonotype: The antigen it binds to is not known.

The CDR3 holds 13 amino acids from the cysteine to the phenylalanine. The coding DNA is unavailable. To determine HCMV serostatus, a commercial ELISA kit was used to detect HCMV-specific IgG in serum. Peripheral blood mononuclear cells were isolated from blood by Ficoll density gradient centrifugation. Sequenced on an Illumina HiSeq 2000. TCR beta cDNA libraries were prepared using 5'RACE template switching, which introduced a universal primer site and unique molecular identifiers. cDNA synthesis was primed from the TCR beta constant segment, followed by two successive PCR amplification steps. In the source study's methods: MIGEC handled demultiplexing of the reads and grouping by UMI, while MiTCR was used to assemble and quantify clonotypes. To exclude erroneous sequences, any TCR cDNA sequence not supported by at least two reads was discarded. The tcR package was used for downstream repertoire analysis, and clonotypes were matched across fractions by CDR3 nucleotide sequence plus V segment. Antigen specificity was annotated against VDJdb with VDJmatch, allowing one amino acid substitution in CDR3. The reads were reprocessed in TCRdb, with one entry per CDR3 protein sequence and no accompanying DNA. For this entry, the V and J calls and clone size follow TCRdb and not the study's own pipeline. Per the sample table, the count is 200,000 to 300,000 distinct CDR3 sequences. The leading ten clones occupy around 0.4% of the sample.

General study outcomes and caveats: Whether the expanded NKG2C-expressing T cell clones were specific for HCMV antigens remained unclear. Those dominant clonotypes were again the most abundant among CD3+CD56-NKG2C+ cells in four donors, at 28.3-60.1%. In a handful of donors, the dominant CD3+CD56+NKG2C+ clonotypes ranked among the top 10 CD8+ clonotypes, making up 1.0-7.0% of CD8+ T cells.

What was sequenced was blood T cells: a sorted CD56 or NKG2C T cell subset, CD4+ or CD8+ T cells, or bulk PBMC T cells (not recorded which). This chain is built from TRBV21-1 and TRBJ1-5. TRBV21-1 is reported as a pseudogene. This TCR was recovered from a man between 18 and 35 years old in good health. Donor details come from another sample of the same person, matched by shared clones. The CDR3 protein is CASSKGNNQPQHF.